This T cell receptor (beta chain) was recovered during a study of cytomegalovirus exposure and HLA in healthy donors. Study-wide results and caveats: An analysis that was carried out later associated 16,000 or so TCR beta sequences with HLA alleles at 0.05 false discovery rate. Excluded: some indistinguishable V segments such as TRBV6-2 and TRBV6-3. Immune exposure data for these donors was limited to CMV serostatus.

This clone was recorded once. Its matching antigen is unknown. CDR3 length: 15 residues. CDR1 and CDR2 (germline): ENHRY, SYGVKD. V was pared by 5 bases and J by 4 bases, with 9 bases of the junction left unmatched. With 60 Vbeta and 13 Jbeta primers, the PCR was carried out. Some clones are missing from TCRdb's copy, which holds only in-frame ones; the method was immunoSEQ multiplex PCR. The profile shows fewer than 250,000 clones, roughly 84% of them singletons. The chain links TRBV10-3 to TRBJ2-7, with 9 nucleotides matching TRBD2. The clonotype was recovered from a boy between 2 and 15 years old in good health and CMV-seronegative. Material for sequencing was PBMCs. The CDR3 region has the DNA TGTGCCATCAGTCAACTGGCGGGGGGGGCTTACGAGCAGTACTTC. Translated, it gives CAISQLAGGAYEQYF.